This T cell receptor beta chain was captured in a study of T cell changes during pregnancy in multiple sclerosis. This CDR3 region has 13 residues. Germline V lookup: CDR1 SQVTM, CDR2 ANQGSEA. V shed 4 bases and J 6 bases; nucleotides not matched to a gene: 7. Assay used: immunoSEQ multiplex PCR; TCRdb lists only in-frame clones, some missing. The sample yields about 49,000 clones, 85% to 90% seen once. Sequences were derived from peripheral blood, sampled after pregnancy. This receptor was obtained from a female donor in good health, enrolled as a control in a pregnancy study. The chain uses TRBV29-1 and TRBJ2-5; the match to TRBD1 covers 8 bases. CDR3 amino acids: CSVATGAGKTQYF. CDR3 bases: TGCAGCGTTGCGACAGGGGCGGGAAAGACCCAGTACTTC. Complete variable domain (other parts from reference TRBV29-1 and TRBJ2-5): SAVISQKPSRDICQRGTSLTIQCQVDSQVTMMFWYRQQPGQSLTLIATANQGSEATYESGFVIDKFPISRPNLTFSTLTVSNMSPEDSSIYLCSVATGAGKTQYFGPGTRLLVL.